Shown below are 5 T cell receptor beta chains from a single sample sequenced in a study of vaccination and CD4 T cells after COVID-19 (dated by TCRdb to between 2021 and 2024). The treatment or condition label, read with the paper, signifies: approximately nine-day PBMC culture with coronavirus spike peptide pools or control peptides (ViraFEST assay). Libraries were built with PCR. Sequencing relied on an Illumina iSeq 100. DNA from cultured CD4+ T cells was subjected to TCR sequencing with the Oncomine TCR Beta short-read assay at the Johns Hopkins FTIC core. Clones were called with MiXCR by TCRdb after fastp trimmed the public reads at Q25, and only in-frame beta chains were retained. CDR3 protein sequences are deduplicated, and each keeps its most common genes and DNA. The sample table records roughly 16,000 distinct CDR3 sequences; about two fifths of these occur just once. The top ten clonotypes cover about 7% of the sample.

The antigens these receptors bind are not known. The specimen was CD4+ T cells from blood, cultured in vitro, collected after SARS-CoV-2 vaccination. The receptor set was obtained from a human donor who had recovered from COVID-19.

The genes are TRBV27 and TRBJ2-7; TRBD2 aligns across 11 bases. The CDR3 runs 14 residues. Germline V gene data show CDR1 as MNHEY and CDR2 as SMNVEV (reference sequence). J gave up 2 bases and V 7 bases, and 4 bases lay outside the gene matches. The CDR3: CASKGLAGPYEQYF. DNA for the CDR3: TGTGCCAGCAAAGGACTAGCGGGCCCCTACGAGCAGTACTTC.

The chain links TRBV7-9 to TRBJ2-3; TRBD1 aligns across 9 bases. The trim removed 4 bases at V and 11 bases at J, leaving 13 bases unmatched. The germline CDR1 and CDR2 sequences are SEHNR and FQNEAQ (reference sequence). The CDR3 has 15 residues. The CDR3 reads CASSSDRGPVGQQYF. Here the CDR3 DNA reads TGTGCCAGCAGCTCGGACAGGGGCCCTGTCGGCCAGCAGTATTTT.

The V call is TRBV20-1, the J call TRBJ1-1, with D possibly TRBD1 on 6 matching bases. The CDR3 length is 16 residues. CDR1 is DFQATT and CDR2 is SNEGSKA in the germline V gene (reference sequence). V was shortened by 6 bases and J by 0 bases, with 20 bases between the two germline ends. DNA for the CDR3: TGCAGTGCGCCCCCCGGACAGACTAGCATGAACACTGAAGCTTTCTTT. Protein sequence: CSAPPGQTSMNTEAFF.

This clonotype has only a few counts. The rearrangement uses TRBV20-1 and TRBJ2-7; 7 bases agree with TRBD2. The V gene's germline CDR1 is DFQATT and CDR2 SNEGSKA (reference sequence). After removal of 7 bases from V and 5 bases from J, the junction contained 11 bases not matched to a gene. This CDR3 contains 13 residues. The CDR3 is CSGKRAGVHEQYF. CDR3 in DNA: TGCAGTGGGAAGAGGGCGGGGGTCCACGAGCAGTACTTC.

The chain links TRBV28 to TRBJ1-1, with D hard to call. The CDR3 covers 12 residues. Per the germline V gene, CDR1 is MDHEN and CDR2 is SYDVKM. V lost 10 bases, J lost 3 bases, and 12 bases lay in between. The CDR3 reads CATWGGHTEAFF. The DNA of the CDR3 is TGTGCCACTTGGGGTGGGCACACTGAAGCTTTCTTT.